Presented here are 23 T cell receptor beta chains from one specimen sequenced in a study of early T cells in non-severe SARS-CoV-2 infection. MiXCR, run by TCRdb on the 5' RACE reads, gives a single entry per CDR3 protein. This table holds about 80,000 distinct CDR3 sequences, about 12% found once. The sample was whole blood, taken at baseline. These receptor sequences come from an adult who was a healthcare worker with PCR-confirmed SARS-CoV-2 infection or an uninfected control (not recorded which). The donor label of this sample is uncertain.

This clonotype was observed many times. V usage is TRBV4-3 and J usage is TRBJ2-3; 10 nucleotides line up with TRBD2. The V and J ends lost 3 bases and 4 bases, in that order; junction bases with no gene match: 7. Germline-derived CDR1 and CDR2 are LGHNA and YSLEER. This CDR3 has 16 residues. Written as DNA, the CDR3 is TGCGCCAGCAGCCAGTCAATGAGCGGGGGGGCAGATACGCAGTATTTT. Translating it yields CASSQSMSGGADTQYF.

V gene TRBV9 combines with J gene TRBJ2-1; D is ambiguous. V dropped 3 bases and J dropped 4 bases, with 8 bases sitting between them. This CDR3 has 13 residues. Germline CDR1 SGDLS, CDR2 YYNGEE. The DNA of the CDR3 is TGTGCCAGCAGCGCTGCGACTTACAATGAGCAGTTCTTC. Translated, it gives CASSAATYNEQFF.

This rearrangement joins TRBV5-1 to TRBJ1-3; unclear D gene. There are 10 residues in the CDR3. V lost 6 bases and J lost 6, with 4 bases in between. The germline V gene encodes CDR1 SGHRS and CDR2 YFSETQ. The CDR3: CASNLNTIYF. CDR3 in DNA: TGCGCCAGCAACTTAAACACCATATATTTT.

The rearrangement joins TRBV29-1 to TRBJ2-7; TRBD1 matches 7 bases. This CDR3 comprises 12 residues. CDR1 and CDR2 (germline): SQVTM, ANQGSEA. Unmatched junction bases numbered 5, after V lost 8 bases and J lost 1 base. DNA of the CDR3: TGCAGCACTTCGACAGGGTCCTACGAGCAGTACTTC. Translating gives CSTSTGSYEQYF.

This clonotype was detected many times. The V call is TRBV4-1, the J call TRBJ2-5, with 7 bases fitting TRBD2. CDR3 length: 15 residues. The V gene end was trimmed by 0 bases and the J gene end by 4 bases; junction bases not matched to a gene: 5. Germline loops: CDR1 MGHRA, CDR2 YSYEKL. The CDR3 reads CASSQDGLEVETQYF. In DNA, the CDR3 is TGCGCCAGCAGCCAAGACGGACTAGAAGTAGAGACCCAGTACTTC.

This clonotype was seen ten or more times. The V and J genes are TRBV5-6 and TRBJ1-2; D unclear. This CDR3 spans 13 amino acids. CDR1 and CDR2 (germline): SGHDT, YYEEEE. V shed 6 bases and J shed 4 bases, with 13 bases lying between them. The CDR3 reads CASIRRFLYGYTF. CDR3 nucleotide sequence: TGTGCCAGCATCCGACGATTCCTCTATGGCTACACCTTC.

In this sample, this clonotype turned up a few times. CDR3 residues: CATSRDGLYEQYF. The CDR3, as DNA: TGTGCCACCAGCAGAGATGGCCTCTACGAGCAGTACTTC. The V and J genes are TRBV15 and TRBJ2-7, with D uncertain. The CDR3 runs to 13 residues. Trimming removed 0 bases at V and 3 bases at J, with 6 bases between. CDR1 and CDR2 (germline): LNHNV, YYDKDF (reference sequence).

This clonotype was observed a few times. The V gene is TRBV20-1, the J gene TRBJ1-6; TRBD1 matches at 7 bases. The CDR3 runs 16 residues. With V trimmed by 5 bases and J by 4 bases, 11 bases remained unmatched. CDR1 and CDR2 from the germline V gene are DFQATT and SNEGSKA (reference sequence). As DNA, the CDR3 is TGCAGTGCTTTATCAAGGACAGGAGTTTATAATTCACCCCTCCACTTT. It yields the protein CSALSRTGVYNSPLHF.

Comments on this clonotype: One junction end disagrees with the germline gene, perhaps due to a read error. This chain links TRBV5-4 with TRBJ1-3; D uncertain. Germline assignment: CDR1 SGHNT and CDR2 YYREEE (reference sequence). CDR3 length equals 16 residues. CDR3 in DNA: TGTGCCAGCGTCGACCCCAATTCTTCCCCTGGAAACACCATAAATTTT. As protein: CASVDPNSSPGNTINF.

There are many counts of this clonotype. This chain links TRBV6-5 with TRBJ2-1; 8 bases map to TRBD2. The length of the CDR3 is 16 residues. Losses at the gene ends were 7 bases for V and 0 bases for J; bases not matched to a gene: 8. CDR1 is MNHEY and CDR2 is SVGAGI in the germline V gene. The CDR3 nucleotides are TGTGCCAGCACAATTAGCGGGAATCCCTCCTACAATGAGCAGTTCTTC. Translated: CASTISGNPSYNEQFF.

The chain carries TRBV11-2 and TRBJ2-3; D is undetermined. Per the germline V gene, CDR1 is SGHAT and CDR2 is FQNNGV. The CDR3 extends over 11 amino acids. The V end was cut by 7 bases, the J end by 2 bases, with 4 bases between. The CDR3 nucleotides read TGTGCCAGCATTCTCACAGATACGCAGTATTTT. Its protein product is CASILTDTQYF.

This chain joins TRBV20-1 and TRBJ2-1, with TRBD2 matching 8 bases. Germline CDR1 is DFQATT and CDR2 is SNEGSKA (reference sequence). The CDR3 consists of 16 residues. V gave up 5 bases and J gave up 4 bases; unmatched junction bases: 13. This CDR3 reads CSAPYDREGLYNEQFF. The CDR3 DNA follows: TGCAGTGCTCCTTACGACCGGGAGGGCCTATACAATGAGCAGTTCTTC.

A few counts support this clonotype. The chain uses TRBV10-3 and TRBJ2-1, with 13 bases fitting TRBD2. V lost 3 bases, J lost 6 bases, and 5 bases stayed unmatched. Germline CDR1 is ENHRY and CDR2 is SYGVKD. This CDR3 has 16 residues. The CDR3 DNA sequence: TGTGCCATCAGTGATCTGGGACTAGCGGGGTCCAATGAGCAGTTCTTC. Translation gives CAISDLGLAGSNEQFF.

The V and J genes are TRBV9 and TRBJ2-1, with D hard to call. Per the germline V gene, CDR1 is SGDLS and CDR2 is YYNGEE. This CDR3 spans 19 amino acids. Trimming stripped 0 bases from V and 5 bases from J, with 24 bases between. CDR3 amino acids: CASSVARSNPAAANNEQFF. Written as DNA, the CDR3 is TGTGCCAGCAGCGTAGCCCGTAGTAACCCGGCCGCCGCGAACAATGAGCAGTTCTTC.

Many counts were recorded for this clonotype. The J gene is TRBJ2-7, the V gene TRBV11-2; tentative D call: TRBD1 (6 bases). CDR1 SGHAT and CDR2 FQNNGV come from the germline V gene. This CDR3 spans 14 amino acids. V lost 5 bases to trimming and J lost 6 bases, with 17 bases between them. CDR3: CASSLNRAFSEQYF. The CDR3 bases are TGTGCCAGCAGCCTAAACAGGGCCTTTTCCGAGCAGTACTTC. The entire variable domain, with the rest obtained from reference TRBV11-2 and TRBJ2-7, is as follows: EAGVAQSPRYKIIEKRQSVAFWCNPISGHATLYWYQQILGQGPKLLIQFQNNGVVDDSQLPKDRFSAERLKGVDSTLKIQPAKLEDSAVYLCASSLNRAFSEQYFGPGTRLTVT.

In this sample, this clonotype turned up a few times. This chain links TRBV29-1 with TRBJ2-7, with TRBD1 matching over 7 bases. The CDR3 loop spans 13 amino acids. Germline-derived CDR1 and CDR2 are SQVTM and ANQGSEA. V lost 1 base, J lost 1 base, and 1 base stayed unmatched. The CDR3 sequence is CSVEGDRSYEQYF. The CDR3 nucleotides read TGCAGCGTTGAAGGGGACAGATCCTACGAGCAGTACTTC.

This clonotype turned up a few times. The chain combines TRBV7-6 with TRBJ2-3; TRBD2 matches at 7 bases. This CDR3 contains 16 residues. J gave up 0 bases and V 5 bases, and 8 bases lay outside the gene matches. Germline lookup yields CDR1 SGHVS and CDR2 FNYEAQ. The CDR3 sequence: CASSLLSGASTDTQYF. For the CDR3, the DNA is TGTGCCAGCAGCCTGCTCAGCGGGGCGAGCACAGATACGCAGTATTTT.

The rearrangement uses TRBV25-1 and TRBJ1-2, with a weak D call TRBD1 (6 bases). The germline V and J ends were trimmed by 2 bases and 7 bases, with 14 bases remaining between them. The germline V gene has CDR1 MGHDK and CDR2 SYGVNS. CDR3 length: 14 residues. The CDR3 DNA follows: TGTGCCAGCAGTGAAGTGGCGGGGGCGCGTGGCTACACCTTC. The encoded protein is CASSEVAGARGYTF.

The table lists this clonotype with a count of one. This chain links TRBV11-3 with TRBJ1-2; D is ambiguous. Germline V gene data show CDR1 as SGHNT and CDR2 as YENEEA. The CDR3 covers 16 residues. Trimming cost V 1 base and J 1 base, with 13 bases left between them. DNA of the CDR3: TGTGCCAGCAGCTTAGGACCTCAAAATCTTAACTATGGCTACACCTTC. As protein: CASSLGPQNLNYGYTF. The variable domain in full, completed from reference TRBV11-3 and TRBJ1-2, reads EAGVVQSPRYKIIEKKQPVAFWCNPISGHNTLYWYLQNLGQGPELLIRYENEEAVDDSQLPKDRFSAERLKGVDSTLKIQPAELGDSAVYLCASSLGPQNLNYGYTFGSGTRLTVV.

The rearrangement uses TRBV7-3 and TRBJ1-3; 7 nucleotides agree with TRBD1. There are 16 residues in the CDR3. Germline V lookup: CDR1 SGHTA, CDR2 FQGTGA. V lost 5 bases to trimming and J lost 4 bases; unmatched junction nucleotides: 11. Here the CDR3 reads CASSAATGEIGNTIYF. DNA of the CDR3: TGTGCCAGCAGCGCTGCCACAGGGGAAATCGGAAACACCATATATTTT.

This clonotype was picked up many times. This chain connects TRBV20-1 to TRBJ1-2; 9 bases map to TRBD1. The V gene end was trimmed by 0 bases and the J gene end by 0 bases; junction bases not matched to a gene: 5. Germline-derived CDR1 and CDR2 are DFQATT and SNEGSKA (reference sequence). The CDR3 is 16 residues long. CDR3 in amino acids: CSAREDRGKANYGYTF. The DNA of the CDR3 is TGCAGTGCTAGAGAGGACAGGGGTAAAGCTAACTATGGCTACACCTTC.

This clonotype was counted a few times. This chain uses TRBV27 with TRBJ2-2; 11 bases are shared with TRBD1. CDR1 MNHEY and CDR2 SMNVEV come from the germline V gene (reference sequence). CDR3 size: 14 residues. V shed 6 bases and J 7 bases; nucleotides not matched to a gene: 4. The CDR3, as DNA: TGTGCCAGCAGGGGACAGGGGGGGATCGGGGAGCTGTTTTTT. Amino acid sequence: CASRGQGGIGELFF.

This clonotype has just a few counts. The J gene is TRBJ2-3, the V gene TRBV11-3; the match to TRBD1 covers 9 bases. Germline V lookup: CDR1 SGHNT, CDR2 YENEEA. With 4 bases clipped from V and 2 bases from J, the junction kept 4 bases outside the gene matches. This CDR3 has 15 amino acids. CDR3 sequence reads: CASSSGQGFTDTQYF. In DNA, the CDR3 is TGTGCCAGCAGCTCGGGACAGGGATTCACAGATACGCAGTATTTT.